The T cell receptor beta chain under discussion was sequenced for a study of cytomegalovirus exposure and HLA in healthy donors. The CDR3 loop spans 13 amino acids. Germline V gives CDR1 MGHRA, CDR2 YSYEKL. The primer mix had 60 Vbeta and 13 Jbeta primers. Produced via immunoSEQ multiplex PCR; TCRdb's table is partial and in-frame only. Among 100,000 or so clones listed, roughly 75% were seen once. A remark on this clone: At one boundary the junction diverges from the germline segment, which might be a read error.

The source of this sequence is a woman between 18 and 30 years old in good health and CMV-seropositive. Sequencing input: PBMCs. V is TRBV4-1 and J is TRBJ2-2; the D gene is possibly TRBD2 (6 bases). CDR3 bases: TGCGCCAGCAGCCAAGCTGGAACCGGGGGGCTGTTTTTT. Its translation is CASSQAGTGGLFF.